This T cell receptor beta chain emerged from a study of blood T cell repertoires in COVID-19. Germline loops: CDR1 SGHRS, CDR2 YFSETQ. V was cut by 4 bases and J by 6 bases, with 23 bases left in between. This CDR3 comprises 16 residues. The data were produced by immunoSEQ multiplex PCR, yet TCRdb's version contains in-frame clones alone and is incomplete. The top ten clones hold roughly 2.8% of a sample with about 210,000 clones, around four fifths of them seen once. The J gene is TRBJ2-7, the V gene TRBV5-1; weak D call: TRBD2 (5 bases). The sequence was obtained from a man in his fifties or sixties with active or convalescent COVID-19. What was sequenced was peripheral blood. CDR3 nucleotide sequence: TGCGCCAGCAGCCCGCCCCGTCCGGGGTTCGACTCCGAGCAGTACTTC. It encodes CASSPPRPGFDSEQYF.